This T cell receptor beta chain was identified during a study of blood T cell repertoires in COVID-19. Background on the study: Samples representing acute and convalescent COVID-19 were sourced from the United States, Italy and Spain. PBMCs, B-cell-depleted T cells, or T cells provided the cDNA or gDNA that made up the material.

V dropped 4 bases and J dropped 3 bases, with 9 bases sitting between them. This CDR3 contains 14 residues. CDR1 SEHNR and CDR2 FQNEAQ come from the germline V gene (reference sequence). Study processing details: Counts of nucleated cells, estimated from reference gene primer amplification, were obtained. TCRdb's table, derived via immunoSEQ multiplex PCR, lists solely in-frame clones and lacks some. The V and J calls and the clone size are those of that table, but D and trimming were determined from the DNA. The sample has 150,000 to 200,000 clones, about nine tenths seen once. The sequenced sample consisted of peripheral blood. This clonotype originated in a man in his 70s with active or convalescent COVID-19. The gene calls are TRBV7-9 and TRBJ2-2; unclear D gene. The CDR3 bases are TGTGCCAGCAGCTACGGTCTTGACACCGGGGAGCTGTTTTTT. This codes for CASSYGLDTGELFF.